The clone carrying this TCR beta chain was seen more than once but under ten times. The CDR3 contains 13 residues. Germline lookup yields CDR1 SGHVS and CDR2 FQNEAQ. Trimming pared 1 base from V and 4 bases from J, leaving 7 bases between. This entry is derived from a study of identical twins. TCRdb reprocessed the 5' RACE reads with MiXCR, giving one entry per CDR3 protein. Of 450,000 to 650,000 distinct CDR3 sequences in the sample, 13% to 15% are singletons; the top ten hold roughly 0.46%. The same sample was also studied in work on yellow fever vaccine responses in identical twins.

The sequenced sample consisted of CD4+ T cells sorted from blood. The J gene is TRBJ1-1, the V gene TRBV7-8, with D unclear. The TCR sequence derives from a woman younger than 35 in good health. In DNA form, the CDR3 reads TGTGCCAGCAGCTTAGTATACGGCACTGAAGCTTTCTTT. Translating gives CASSLVYGTEAFF.